This T cell receptor beta chain appears in the sequencing data of a study of blood T cell repertoires in COVID-19. Study details: Samples came from the United States, Italy and Spain, spanning acute and convalescent COVID-19. The cDNA or gDNA used as material had been derived from T cells, B-cell-depleted T cells, or PBMCs.

Participants reported their clinical history, and cohort assignment relied on those reports. Deletions cut 2 bases from V and 0 bases from J, with 11 bases between. This CDR3 is built from 15 residues. The V gene's germline CDR1 is GTSNPN and CDR2 SVGIG (reference sequence). Authors' analysis steps: Quantification of nucleated cells was approximated via reference gene primer amplification. Repertoires were generated with immunoSEQ multiplex PCR, while TCRdb's copy carries only in-frame clones and drops some. V and J calls and clone size follow that table, whereas D and trimming were derived from the DNA. This table has roughly 220,000 clones, about 86% appearing once.

The origin of this receptor is a woman between 50 and 59 years old with acute COVID-19. Sequences were obtained from PBMCs or T cells enriched from blood (not recorded which). The chain employs TRBV30 and TRBJ1-5; D is ambiguous. CDR3 sequence reads: CAWSRQTHSNQPQHF. CDR3 DNA sequence: TGTGCCTGGAGTAGGCAGACTCATAGCAATCAGCCCCAGCATTTT.